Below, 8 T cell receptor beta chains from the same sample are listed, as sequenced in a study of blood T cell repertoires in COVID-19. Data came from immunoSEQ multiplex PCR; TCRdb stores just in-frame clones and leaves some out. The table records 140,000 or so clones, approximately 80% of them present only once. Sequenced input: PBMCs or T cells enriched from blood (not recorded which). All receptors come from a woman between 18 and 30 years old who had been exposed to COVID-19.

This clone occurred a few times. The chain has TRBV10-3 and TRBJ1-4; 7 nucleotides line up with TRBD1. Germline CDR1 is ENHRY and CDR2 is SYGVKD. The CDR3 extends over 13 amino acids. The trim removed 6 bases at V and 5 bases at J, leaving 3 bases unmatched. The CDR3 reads CAISGQENEKLFF. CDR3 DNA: TGTGCCATCAGCGGACAGGAAAATGAAAAACTGTTTTTT.

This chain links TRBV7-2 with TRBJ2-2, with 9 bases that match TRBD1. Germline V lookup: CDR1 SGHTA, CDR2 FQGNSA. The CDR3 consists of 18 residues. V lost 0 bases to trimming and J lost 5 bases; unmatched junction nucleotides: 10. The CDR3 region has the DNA TGTGCCAGCAGCTTAGCGGGGGGGACAGGGTTGGGGACCGGGGAGCTGTTTTTT. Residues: CASSLAGGTGLGTGELFF.

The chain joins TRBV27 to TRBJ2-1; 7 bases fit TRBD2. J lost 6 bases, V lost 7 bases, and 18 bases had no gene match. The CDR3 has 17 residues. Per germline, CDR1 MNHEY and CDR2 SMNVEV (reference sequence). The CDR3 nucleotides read TGTGCCAGCACCTCCGGATGGGCGGGAGTTACCCCCAATGAGCAGTTCTTC. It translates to CASTSGWAGVTPNEQFF.

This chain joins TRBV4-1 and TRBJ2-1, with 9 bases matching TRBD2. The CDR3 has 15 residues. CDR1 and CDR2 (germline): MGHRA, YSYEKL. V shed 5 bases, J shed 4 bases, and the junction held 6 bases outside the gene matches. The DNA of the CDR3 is TGCGCCAGCAGCGGCGCTAGCGGGGAGTACAATGAGCAGTTCTTC. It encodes CASSGASGEYNEQFF.

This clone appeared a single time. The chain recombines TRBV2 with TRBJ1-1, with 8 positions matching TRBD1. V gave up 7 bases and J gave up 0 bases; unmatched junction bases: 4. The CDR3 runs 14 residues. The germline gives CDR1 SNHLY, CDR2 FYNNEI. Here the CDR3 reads CASTGQGLNTEAFF. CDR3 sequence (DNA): TGTGCCAGCACTGGACAGGGACTGAACACTGAAGCTTTCTTT.

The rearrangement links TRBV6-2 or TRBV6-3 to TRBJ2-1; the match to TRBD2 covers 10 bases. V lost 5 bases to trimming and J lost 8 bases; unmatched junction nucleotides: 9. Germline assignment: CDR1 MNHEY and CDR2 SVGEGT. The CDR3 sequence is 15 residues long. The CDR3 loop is CASSPRAGGVYEQFF. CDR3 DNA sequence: TGTGCCAGCAGTCCACGAGCGGGAGGGGTATATGAGCAGTTCTTC.

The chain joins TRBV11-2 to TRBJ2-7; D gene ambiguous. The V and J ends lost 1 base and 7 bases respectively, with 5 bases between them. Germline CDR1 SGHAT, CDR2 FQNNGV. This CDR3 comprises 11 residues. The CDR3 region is CASSLAREQYF. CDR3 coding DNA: TGTGCCAGCAGCTTAGCTCGTGAGCAGTACTTC.

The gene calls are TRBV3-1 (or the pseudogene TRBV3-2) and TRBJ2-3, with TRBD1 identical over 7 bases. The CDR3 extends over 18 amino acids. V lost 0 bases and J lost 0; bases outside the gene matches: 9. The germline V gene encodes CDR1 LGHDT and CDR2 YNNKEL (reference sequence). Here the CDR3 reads CASSQELPGQCSTDTQYF. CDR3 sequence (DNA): TGTGCCAGCAGCCAAGAACTCCCGGGACAGTGTAGCACAGATACGCAGTATTTT.